Below, 29 T cell receptor beta chains from the same sample are listed, as sequenced in a study of cytomegalovirus exposure and HLA in healthy donors (dated by TCRdb to the late 2010s). The protocol used for the library was the immunoSEQ multiplex PCR assay. For the multiplex PCR, a mixture combining 60 forward primers for TCR Vbeta segments and 13 reverse primers for TCR Jbeta segments was used. TCRdb re-hosts the immuneACCESS table, in-frame sequences only. Its copies lack some clones; in the studies checked, an unresolved V gene accounts for under half of them, and the cause for the rest is not known. This sample gives some 220,000 clones in total; roughly 73% of them show up just once. The ten top clones hold more than 0.45% of the sample. The source material was PBMCs. The receptor source for this set is a boy between 10 and 17 years old in good health and CMV-seronegative.

The chain combines TRBV5-3 with TRBJ2-7; 9 positions agree with TRBD1. TRBV5-3 is an ORF; its function is uncertain. After removal of 4 bases from V and 0 bases from J, the junction contained 11 bases not matched to a gene. This CDR3 contains 17 residues. The CDR3 nucleotides are TGTGCCAGAAGCGCATACAGGGGGCTGTTGAGCTCCTACGAGCAGTACTTC. Residues: CARSAYRGLLSSYEQYF.

The chain couples TRBV9 to TRBJ2-3; no clear D gene. Per germline, CDR1 SGDLS and CDR2 YYNGEE. The CDR3 covers 15 residues. V lost 0 bases, J lost 0 bases, and 8 bases lay in between. The CDR3 protein is CASSVDLPSTDTQYF. For the CDR3, the DNA is TGTGCCAGCAGCGTAGACTTACCCAGCACAGATACGCAGTATTTT.

This chain uses TRBV29-1 with TRBJ2-5; 9 nucleotides line up with TRBD2. CDR1 is SQVTM, CDR2 ANQGSEA, per germline. This CDR3 comprises 16 residues. V lost 1 base to trimming and J lost 0 bases; unmatched junction nucleotides: 6. CDR3 sequence reads: CSVEGAGGHHQETQYF. As DNA, the CDR3 is TGCAGCGTTGAAGGAGCGGGGGGCCACCACCAAGAGACCCAGTACTTC.

The sample holds one count of this clone. The chain joins TRBV5-1 to TRBJ2-7, with a weak D call TRBD1 (5 bases). This CDR3 spans 14 amino acids. Germline values: CDR1 SGHRS, CDR2 YFSETQ. V lost 4 bases and J lost 2, with 13 bases in between. DNA for the CDR3: TGCGCCAGCAGCGCGTCACAGGATCCCTACGAGCAGTACTTC. It encodes CASSASQDPYEQYF.

The chain joins TRBV10-1 to TRBJ1-2; 7 nucleotides align to TRBD1. The CDR3 runs to 14 residues. The ends lost 2 bases at V and 4 bases at J; junction bases unmatched: 4. Per germline, CDR1 WNHNN and CDR2 SYGVQD (reference sequence). CDR3 amino acids: CASSEGTDFYGYTF. The CDR3 region has the DNA TGCGCCAGCAGTGAGGGGACAGATTTCTATGGCTACACCTTC.

With regard to this clone: Its ends do not fully match the called genes, so a read error is possible. J is TRBJ2-7 and V is TRBV7-9; 15 bases align to TRBD2. In germline, CDR1 is SEHNR, CDR2 FQNEAQ (reference sequence). CDR3 length: 18 residues. The CDR3 is CSSSSGLAGGSPSYEQYF. The CDR3 DNA reads as TGTTCCAGCAGCTCGGGACTAGCGGGGGGATCCCCCTCCTACGAGCAGTACTTC.

This clone was observed a few times. J is TRBJ1-2 and V is TRBV5-4, with D possibly matching TRBD1 (6 bases). V lost 4 bases to trimming and J lost 4 bases, with 11 bases between them. The CDR3 runs to 13 residues. Germline-derived CDR1 and CDR2 are SGHNT and YYREEE (reference sequence). The CDR3 loop reads CASSQDSFYGYTF. Written as DNA, the CDR3 is TGTGCCAGCAGCCAGGACAGTTTCTATGGCTACACCTTC.

The rearrangement uses TRBV23-1 and TRBJ2-6, with 9 bases aligning to TRBD1. TRBV23-1 is marked as an open reading frame, function uncertain. The CDR3 is 20 residues long. Germline trimming cut 10 bases from V and 4 bases from J; bases unmatched to any gene: 23. Written as DNA, the CDR3 is TGCGCCACCACAGTCGGTTTGCGGGACAGGGAAGTCTCCGGGGCCAACGTCCTGACTTTC. Translating gives CATTVGLRDREVSGANVLTF.

The CDR3 loop is CASSIHGTRAFF. The CDR3, as DNA: TGTGCCAGCAGTATCCACGGGACAAGAGCTTTCTTT. The chain employs TRBV27 and TRBJ1-1; D possibly corresponds to TRBD1 (6 bases). The CDR3 has 12 residues. V was trimmed by 5 bases and J by 10 bases, leaving 14 bases between them. CDR1 is MNHEY, CDR2 SMNVEV, per germline (reference sequence).

The CDR3 is CASSLSGLYGYTF. The CDR3 DNA sequence: TGTGCCAGCAGTTTATCGGGACTTTATGGCTACACCTTC. V is TRBV27 and J is TRBJ1-2; TRBD1 might be the D (5 bases). Germline V lookup: CDR1 MNHEY, CDR2 SMNVEV (reference sequence). This CDR3 comprises 13 residues. V was trimmed by 0 bases and J by 5 bases, leaving 7 bases between them.

Notes on this clone: At the DNA level, this CDR3 is encoded by other sequences in the same sample as well. V and J are TRBV7-9 and TRBJ2-7; 7 nucleotides agree with TRBD1. Germline CDR1 reads SEHNR; CDR2 reads FQNEAQ (reference sequence). The CDR3 sequence is 14 residues long. The junction had 5 bases not matched to a gene; V was cut back by 5 bases and J by 1 base. CDR3 DNA sequence: TGTGCCAGCAGCGAGAGACAGGGATCCTACGAGCAGTACTTC. Amino acid sequence: CASSERQGSYEQYF.

This chain links TRBV2 with TRBJ2-3, with 8 bases that match TRBD2. In germline, CDR1 is SNHLY, CDR2 FYNNEI. This CDR3 spans 15 amino acids. The trim removed 2 bases at V and 4 bases at J, leaving 5 bases unmatched. CDR3 protein: CASSERAGEADTQYF. CDR3 sequence (DNA): TGTGCCAGCAGTGAAAGAGCGGGAGAGGCAGATACGCAGTATTTT.

V is TRBV29-1 and J is TRBJ2-7, with D unresolved. The V gene lost 5 bases and the J gene lost 5 bases, with 16 bases spanning the gap. The CDR3 is 13 amino acids. CDR1 and CDR2 from the germline V gene are SQVTM and ANQGSEA. The CDR3 sequence is CSVSLSPPDEQYF. CDR3 sequence (DNA): TGCAGCGTTTCTCTTTCGCCGCCGGACGAGCAGTACTTC.

The chain recombines TRBV6-5 with TRBJ1-2; D perhaps matches TRBD1 (6 bases). The germline gives CDR1 MNHEY, CDR2 SVGAGI. Deletions cut 5 bases from V and 4 bases from J, with 14 bases between. CDR3 length: 14 residues. CDR3 loop: CASSKQGTTYGYTF. Here the CDR3 DNA reads TGTGCCAGCAGTAAACAGGGAACCACCTATGGCTACACCTTC.

This clone was counted a single time. The V call is TRBV30, the J call TRBJ2-5, with D tentatively TRBD2 (6 bases). The CDR3 totals 19 residues. Germline V gene lookup returns CDR1 GTSNPN and CDR2 SVGIG (reference sequence). Deletions cut 0 bases from V and 0 bases from J, with 23 bases between. The CDR3 DNA reads TGTGCCTGGAGTGTACTATCTCCCTGGGCAGGAGGGTACCAAGAGACCCAGTACTTC. Amino acid sequence: CAWSVLSPWAGGYQETQYF.

The chain couples TRBV18 to TRBJ2-3, with 9 bases matching TRBD2. With 2 bases clipped from V and 4 bases from J, the junction kept 1 base outside the gene matches. The CDR3 length is 14 residues. Germline-derived CDR1 and CDR2 are KGHSH and LQKENI. CDR3 loop: CASSPAGGPDTQYF. The DNA of the CDR3 is TGTGCCAGCTCACCAGCGGGAGGGCCAGATACGCAGTATTTT.

V gene TRBV5-4 combines with J gene TRBJ2-7, with D possibly matching TRBD1 (6 bases). V was clipped by 4 bases and J by 6 bases, with 14 bases between them. The germline V gene has CDR1 SGHNT and CDR2 YYREEE (reference sequence). The CDR3 covers 13 residues. For the CDR3, the DNA is TGTGCCAGCAGCAGGATTGGGGACATCGAGCAGTACTTC. Its protein product is CASSRIGDIEQYF.

CDR3 protein: CASSFFTGGPYEQYF. The DNA for the CDR3 is TGTGCCAGCAGCTTCTTTACAGGGGGTCCCTACGAGCAGTACTTC. The V gene is TRBV7-9, the J gene TRBJ2-7; 8 positions agree with TRBD1. Trimming removed 3 bases from V and 2 bases from J; junction bases left unmatched: 6. From germline, CDR1 is SEHNR and CDR2 FQNEAQ (reference sequence). The CDR3 is made up of 15 amino acids.

Written as DNA, the CDR3 is TGTGCCAGCACCAAGGACAGGGGGGTCGGCAATGAGCAGTTCTTC. Translation gives CASTKDRGVGNEQFF. V gene TRBV6-5 combines with J gene TRBJ2-1; 10 positions match TRBD1. Trimming took 7 bases from V and 6 from J; bases not matched to a gene: 9. CDR1 and CDR2 from the germline V gene are MNHEY and SVGAGI. The CDR3 loop spans 15 amino acids.

The chain combines TRBV30 with TRBJ1-1; the match to TRBD1 covers 7 bases. The CDR3 covers 14 residues. Germline V gene data show CDR1 as GTSNPN and CDR2 as SVGIG (reference sequence). The trim removed 0 bases at V and 2 bases at J, leaving 3 bases unmatched. The DNA for the CDR3 is TGTGCCTGGAGTGTACAGGGGCTTAACACTGAAGCTTTCTTT. Its translation is CAWSVQGLNTEAFF.

The chain carries TRBV19 and TRBJ2-3; D is possibly TRBD1 (6 bases). This CDR3 is built from 14 residues. The germline V and J ends were trimmed by 5 bases and 2 bases, with 11 bases remaining between them. CDR1 and CDR2 (germline): LNHDA, SQIVND (reference sequence). The CDR3 DNA reads TGTGCCAGTAGTCCGGACAGATACACAGATACGCAGTATTTT. This sequence encodes CASSPDRYTDTQYF.

This CDR3 reads CASSNSRDSSNQPQHF. The DNA of the CDR3 is TGTGCCAGTAGTAATTCACGGGACAGTAGCAATCAGCCCCAGCATTTT. V usage is TRBV19 and J usage is TRBJ1-5, with 7 bases that match TRBD1. CDR3 length equals 16 residues. J was trimmed by 0 bases and V by 4 bases; bases with no gene match: 6. In germline, CDR1 is LNHDA, CDR2 SQIVND (reference sequence).

About this clone itself: Germline and junction disagree at one end, which may indicate a read error. The chain employs TRBV11-2 and TRBJ1-2; 8 bases fit TRBD1. The CDR3 consists of 14 residues. CDR1 and CDR2 (germline): SGHAT, FQNNGV. CDR3 DNA sequence: TGTGCCAGCAGCCTAGACAGGGGTACCTATGGCTACACCTTC. It translates to CASSLDRGTYGYTF.

The rearrangement links TRBV10-3 to TRBJ1-2; 7 bases are shared with TRBD1. V shed 8 bases, J shed 8 bases, and the junction held 11 bases outside the gene matches. The germline V gene has CDR1 ENHRY and CDR2 SYGVKD. The CDR3 is made up of 13 amino acids. Written as DNA, the CDR3 is TGTGCCATCCGCAGGGGGTTATTGTGGGGCTACACCTTC. Protein: CAIRRGLLWGYTF.

The chain employs TRBV4-1 and TRBJ2-7, with 11 positions matching TRBD1. Trimming removed 0 bases from V and 0 bases from J; junction bases left unmatched: 1. The CDR3 totals 16 residues. The germline V gene has CDR1 MGHRA and CDR2 YSYEKL. The CDR3 DNA follows: TGCGCCAGCAGCCAAGATGGGACAGGGGGCTCCTACGAGCAGTACTTC. Protein sequence: CASSQDGTGGSYEQYF.

V and J are TRBV19 and TRBJ1-1; D might be TRBD1 (6 bases). The CDR3 runs to 15 residues. Trimming took 1 base from V and 2 from J, leaving 11 bases between them. Germline V gives CDR1 LNHDA, CDR2 SQIVND (reference sequence). CDR3 in DNA: TGTGCCAGTAGTATAGGCCACAGGGTTAACACTGAAGCTTTCTTT. Amino acid sequence: CASSIGHRVNTEAFF.

This chain connects TRBV25-1 to TRBJ2-2; 7 bases match TRBD1. Germline CDR1 and CDR2: MGHDK and SYGVNS. The CDR3 spans 16 residues. The V and J ends lost 4 bases and 0 bases, in that order; junction bases with no gene match: 5. The CDR3 nucleotides are TGTGCCAGCAGTGCAACAGGGGCCGCGAACACCGGGGAGCTGTTTTTT. Its translation is CASSATGAANTGELFF.

This chain joins TRBV6-1 and TRBJ1-1; D not resolved. The CDR3 runs to 13 residues. Germline V CDR1 and CDR2: MNHNS, SASEGT. V was shortened by 5 bases and J by 10 bases, with 17 bases between the two germline ends. The CDR3, as DNA: TGTGCCAGCAGTCGAAGAAACACGGCGGGAGCTTTCTTT. Its translation is CASSRRNTAGAFF.

The rearrangement uses TRBV7-3 and TRBJ2-5; D perhaps matches TRBD1 (5 bases). Trimming pared 0 bases from V and 10 bases from J, leaving 12 bases between. The CDR3 totals 13 residues. CDR1 is SGHTA and CDR2 is FQGTGA in the germline V gene. CDR3 bases: TGTGCCAGCAGCTTAACCAGGGATTTTGGCCAGTACTTC. It translates to CASSLTRDFGQYF.